This section outlines one T cell receptor (beta chain) sequence together with its context. The specificity of this receptor is unknown. Base-call qualities are not available, and no considerably larger clone is one nucleotide away. What this sample's time point label stands for: blood sample drawn before combined kidney and bone marrow transplant. Unstimulated Tregs (CD4+CD25+CD127-), CD4+ non-Tregs (CD4+CD25-), CD4 and CD8 cells were FACS-sorted from thawed PBMCs. 4 combined kidney and bone marrow transplant recipients from the ITN036ST trial were included as patients, and samples were available only from these trial subjects. Healthy control blood was separated into PBMCs by Ficoll density gradient and cryopreserved, and patient PBMCs were collected both before and after transplant. The sample originates from a study of Tregs in tolerant kidney transplant recipients (dated by TCRdb to between 2019 and 2020). Regarding the study in general: The transplants used related donors along with nonmyeloablative bone marrow transplantation, and in the human trials mixed chimerism was transient. Before combined kidney and bone marrow transplantation, this study identified donor-specific regulatory T cells using TCRbeta sequencing and then followed those same cells after transplant. Summary of the overall study and its limitations: The study was limited by small patient numbers, and the findings need validation in larger populations and under other immunosuppression protocols. Donor-specific Treg expansion exceeded global Treg expansion in tolerant patients, suggesting antigen-driven rather than nonspecific expansion. For some patients, the PCR primers changed as time went on, which meant samples from those patients could not be compared with one another at the nucleotide level. Although technical replication error seemed to be minimal, the question of biological reproducibility was not addressed directly. Expanding Tregs with activated donor B cells appeared to identify the most biologically relevant and donor-specific TCRbeta repertoire.

The germline V gene (reference sequence) specifies SGHNT as CDR1 and YYREEE as CDR2. Cut back by 1 base and 5 bases, the V and J ends lie 13 bases apart. Spanning cysteine to phenylalanine, the CDR3 consists of 14 amino acids. The sequence is cut down to CDR3 DNA, 42 bases in frame from base 1. For TCRbeta CDR3 sequencing, genomic DNA from the sorted cells was extracted using the QIAGEN DNeasy Blood and Tissue Kit. High-throughput TCRbeta CDR3 sequencing was carried out commercially through immunoSEQ, with PCR amplification with bias correction and internal controls included. Turning to the authors' computational methods: Unique productive TCRbeta sequences were defined by CDR3 nucleotide sequence when primers matched and otherwise by CDR3 amino acid sequence together with Vbeta and Jbeta genes. As a correction for sorting error, sequences shared between sorted populations at a frequency ratio of 2:1 or less were discarded, and the remaining shared sequences were assigned to the higher population. Sequences were defined as donor-reactive when expanded at least 5-fold in CFSE-low cells versus unstimulated cells and present at a frequency of at least 0.01% in CFSE-low cells. Jensen-Shannon divergence, calculated on the top 100 TCRbeta sequences ranked by frequency, was used to quantify repertoire divergence. When a sample had multiple sequencing runs, each run was corrected for sorting error separately and the runs were then pooled. TCRdb holds this immuneACCESS table with in-frame rearrangements only. Some clones are missing; in checked studies, unresolved V genes explain under half, and the rest has no known cause. D and trimming were read from the DNA, whereas the V and J calls and clone size are those reported in that table. This sample is represented by about 87,000 clones; over 85% of them were singletons. Together, the top ten hold approximately 0.5% of the sample.

This specimen was CD4+ T cells from blood, taken before the transplant. The receptor's source is a human donor who received a combined kidney and bone marrow transplant. Rearrangement joined TRBV5-4 to TRBJ2-7; TRBD2 is perhaps the D gene, given 7 matching bases. The CDR3 loop reads CASSLRQGRDEQYF. The nucleotide sequence is given as TGTGCCAGCAGCTTGAGGCAGGGGAGGGACGAGCAGTACTTC. The variable domain in full, with residues beyond the CDR3 obtained from the reference TRBV5-4 and TRBJ2-7 genes, is ETGVTQSPTHLIKTRGQQVTLRCSSQSGHNTVSWYQQALGQGPQFIFQYYREEENGRGNFPPRFSGLQFPNYSSELNVNALELDDSALYLCASSLRQGRDEQYFGPGTRLTVT.